This TCR beta chain derives from a study of T cell repertoires in cytomegalovirus infection (dated by TCRdb to between 2017 and 2020). At the level of the whole study: Donor HLA type was relevant to the analysis, as public TCR beta signatures indicated carriage of CMV infection together with the matching HLA type. Study-wide conclusions, independent of this receptor: In both this cohort and an independent roughly 350-donor cohort, the cumulative frequency of public TCR beta family members distinguished carriers of CMV infection plus the relevant HLA type. The ex vivo response was dominated by HLA-C-restricted CMV-specific TCR beta clonotypes, and the single most frequent clonotype in two of eight donors was supplied by these HLA-C-restricted clonotypes.

CDR1 and CDR2, per the germline V gene, are SGHAT and FQNNGV. The CDR3 sequence holds 16 residues, the cysteine and phenylalanine included. Of the read, only the CDR3 DNA is kept; its 48 bases are in frame from base 1. V and J are trimmed by 5 bases and 1 base, and the gene matches miss 6 bases of the junction. This clonotype was seen at least ten times. The clone's antigen remains unknown. Per-nucleotide qualities are absent, and no much larger clonotype sits a single base away. TCRdb records Illumina HiSeq 1500 as the sequencer. TCRdb itself trimmed the public reads at Q25 with fastp, ran MiXCR and retained productive beta chains. Each CDR3 protein gets just one entry, which takes the most common genes and DNA from the rows behind it. This sample gives a few hundred thousand distinct CDR3 sequences in total; over 15% of them show up just once. The ten largest clones add up to approximately 8% of the sample.

This TCR was sampled from a human donor in good health (CMV status not recorded). Some clones in this sample may be carry-over from other donors' samples. The sequenced sample consisted of PBMCs. This chain joins TRBV11-2 to TRBJ2-5, with 11 central nucleotides matching TRBD2. DNA sequence: TGTGCCAGCAGCGCCTCAGGACTAGCGGGCCAAGAGACCCAGTACTTC. Translation gives CASSASGLAGQETQYF.